This T cell receptor beta chain was recorded in a study of cytomegalovirus exposure and HLA in healthy donors. Study overall: Genotyping of 400 or so donors showed that over 65% belonged to the Caucasian-associated ancestry cluster. Whole-study results and caveats: Reports showed the classifier diagnosing cytomegalovirus status with high specificity and sensitivity.

CDR1 is MNHNS and CDR2 is SASEGT in the germline V gene. The CDR3 runs 16 residues. After removal of 4 bases from V and 2 bases from J, the junction contained 9 bases not matched to a gene. About this clone: The antigen is not known.

With 60 Vbeta and 13 Jbeta primers, the PCR was carried out. Per the authors' pipeline: Counted up in a later analysis, unique TCR beta chains came to about 80 million, with some 9.9 million shared. The table came from immunoSEQ multiplex PCR; TCRdb's copy has only in-frame clones and leaves some out. V and J calls and clone size are given by that table; D and trimming were obtained from the DNA. The sample's table shows over 100,000 clones. This TCR was sampled from a man aged 25 to 45 in good health and CMV-seronegative. The sample was PBMCs. The chain has TRBV6-1 and TRBJ1-2, with 8 bases that match TRBD1. CDR3 residues: CASSGQGAISNYGYTF. CDR3 DNA sequence: TGTGCCAGCAGTGGTCAGGGGGCAATTTCGAACTATGGCTACACCTTC.